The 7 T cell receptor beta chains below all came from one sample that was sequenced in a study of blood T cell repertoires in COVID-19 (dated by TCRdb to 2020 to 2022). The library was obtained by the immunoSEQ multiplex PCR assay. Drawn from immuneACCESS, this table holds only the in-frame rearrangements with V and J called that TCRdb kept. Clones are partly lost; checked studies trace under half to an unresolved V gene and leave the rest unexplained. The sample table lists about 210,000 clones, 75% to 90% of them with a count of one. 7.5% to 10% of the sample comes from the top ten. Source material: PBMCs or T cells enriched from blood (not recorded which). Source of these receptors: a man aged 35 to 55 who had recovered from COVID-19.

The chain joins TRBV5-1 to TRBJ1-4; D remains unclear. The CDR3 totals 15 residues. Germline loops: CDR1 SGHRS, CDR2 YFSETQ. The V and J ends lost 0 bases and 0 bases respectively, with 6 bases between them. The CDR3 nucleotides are TGCGCCAGCAGCTTGGGCGCATCAACTAATGAAAAACTGTTTTTT. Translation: CASSLGASTNEKLFF.

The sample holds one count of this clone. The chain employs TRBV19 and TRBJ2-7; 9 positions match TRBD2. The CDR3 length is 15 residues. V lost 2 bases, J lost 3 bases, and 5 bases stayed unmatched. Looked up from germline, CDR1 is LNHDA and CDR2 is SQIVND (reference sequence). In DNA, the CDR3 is TGTGCCAGTAGTATACAGGCGGGAGGGCGCTACGAGCAGTACTTC. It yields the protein CASSIQAGGRYEQYF. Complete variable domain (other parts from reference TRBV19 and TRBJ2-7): DGGITQSPKYLFRKEGQNVTLSCEQNLNHDAMYWYRQDPGQGLRLIYYSQIVNDFQKGDIAEGYSVSREKKESFPLTVTSAQKNPTAFYLCASSIQAGGRYEQYFGPGTRLTVT.

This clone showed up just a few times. CDR3 nucleotides: TGCGCCAGCAGCTTGGCAGTAGATACGCAGTATTTT. Residues: CASSLAVDTQYF. V gene TRBV5-1 combines with J gene TRBJ2-3; D is uncertain. The CDR3 is 12 amino acids. The V end was cut by 0 bases, the J end by 5 bases, with 4 bases between. Germline CDR1 and CDR2: SGHRS and YFSETQ.

CDR3 nucleotides: TGCAGCGTTGAATCCAGATCCCCAGGGGAGACCCAGTACTTC. Its protein product is CSVESRSPGETQYF. The V and J genes are TRBV29-1 and TRBJ2-5; TRBD1 is a possible D gene (5 bases). The V end was cut by 2 bases, the J end by 5 bases, with 15 bases between. The CDR3 consists of 14 residues. Germline-derived CDR1 and CDR2 are SQVTM and ANQGSEA.

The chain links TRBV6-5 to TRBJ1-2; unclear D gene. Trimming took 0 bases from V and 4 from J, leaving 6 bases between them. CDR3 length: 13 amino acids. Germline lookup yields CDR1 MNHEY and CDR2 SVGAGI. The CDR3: CASSYSNSYGYTF. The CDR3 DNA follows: TGTGCCAGCAGTTACTCTAACAGCTATGGCTACACCTTC.

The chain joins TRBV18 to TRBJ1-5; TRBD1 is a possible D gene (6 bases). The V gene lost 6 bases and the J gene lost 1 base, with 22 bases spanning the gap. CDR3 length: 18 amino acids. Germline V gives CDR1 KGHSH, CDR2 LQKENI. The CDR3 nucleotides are TGTGCCAGCTCTCCCGGGGTTTCGACAGGAGCGAGCAATCAGCCCCAGCATTTT. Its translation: CASSPGVSTGASNQPQHF.

The CDR3 reads CASSSDRWSSYEQYF. Written as DNA, the CDR3 is TGTGCCAGTAGTTCGGACAGGTGGAGCTCCTACGAGCAGTACTTC. The V and J genes are TRBV19 and TRBJ2-7, with 7 positions matching TRBD1. Germline CDR1 is LNHDA and CDR2 is SQIVND (reference sequence). This CDR3 has 15 residues. Trimming took 5 bases from V and 0 from J; bases not matched to a gene: 7.